Below, 23 T cell receptor beta chains from the same sample are listed, as sequenced in a study of cytomegalovirus exposure and HLA in healthy donors. 13 Jbeta primers and 60 Vbeta primers were used for the PCR. TCRdb's copy holds only in-frame clones and misses some; the assay was immunoSEQ multiplex PCR. Found here are around 63,000 clones, around 80% of them singletons; the top ten hold about 3.2%. Sample: PBMCs. Source of these receptors: a young woman in good health and CMV-seronegative.

This clone was seen a single time. A read error may produce the germline difference seen at one junction end. V and J are TRBV9 and TRBJ2-3, with TRBD2 matching 11 bases. The V gene's germline CDR1 is SGDLS and CDR2 YYNGEE. The CDR3 covers 20 residues. In nucleotides, the CDR3 is TGTGCCAGCAGCGTAGCTTCCATATTAGCGGGGGGGCCGATGACAGGTACGCAGTATTTT. As protein: CASSVASILAGGPMTGTQYF. Complete variable domain (other parts from reference TRBV9 and TRBJ2-3): DSGVTQTPKHLITATGQRVTLRCSPRSGDLSVYWYQQSLDQGLQFLIQYYNGEERAKGNILERFSAQQFPDLHSELNLSSLELGDSALYFCASSVASILAGGPMTGTQYFGPGTRLTVL.

The V and J genes are TRBV20-1 and TRBJ1-5; unclear D gene. The germline V gene encodes CDR1 DFQATT and CDR2 SNEGSKA (reference sequence). Trimming cost V 6 bases and J 11 bases, with 14 bases left between them. The CDR3 runs 11 residues. In DNA form, the CDR3 reads TGCAGTGCCCGCCTAGGAGGGACCCAGCATTTT. The encoded protein is CSARLGGTQHF.

The rearrangement links TRBV10-3 to TRBJ2-6, with 10 positions matching TRBD1. Germline V gene data show CDR1 as ENHRY and CDR2 as SYGVKD. The CDR3 extends over 18 amino acids. Trimming took 10 bases from V and 0 from J; bases not matched to a gene: 12. CDR3 sequence (DNA): TGTGCCAACTCCCCCGGGACAGGGGCCTTCTCTGGGGCCAACGTCCTGACTTTC. As protein: CANSPGTGAFSGANVLTF.

This chain joins TRBV7-9 and TRBJ1-6, with 7 positions matching TRBD1. Trimming cost V 5 bases and J 5 bases; bases outside gene matches: 6. CDR1 is SEHNR, CDR2 FQNEAQ, per germline (reference sequence). This CDR3 region has 15 residues. This chain's CDR3 is CASSPWTGNNSPLHF. The CDR3, as DNA: TGTGCCAGCAGCCCCTGGACAGGAAATAATTCACCCCTCCACTTT. Together with reference TRBV7-9 and TRBJ1-6, the CDR3 gives the full variable domain: DTGVSQNPRHKITKRGQNVTFRCDPISEHNRLYWYRQTLGQGPEFLTYFQNEAQLEKSRLLSDRFSAERPKGSFSTLEIQRTEQGDSAMYLCASSPWTGNNSPLHFGNGTRLTVT.

The chain is built from TRBV28 and TRBJ2-7; a possible D gene is TRBD2 (6 bases). The CDR3 contains 15 residues. Trimming left V 1 base short and J 9 bases short, with 19 bases between. Per the germline V gene, CDR1 is MDHEN and CDR2 is SYDVKM. CDR3 residues: CASSLFGGDGLGQYF. The DNA of the CDR3 is TGTGCCAGCAGTTTATTTGGAGGGGACGGGCTGGGGCAGTACTTC.

This clone was found a few times. The CDR3 here is CATLPLAGGLLDTQYF. The DNA of the CDR3 is TGTGCCACCTTGCCACTAGCGGGGGGGCTATTAGATACGCAGTATTTT. J is TRBJ2-3 and V is TRBV10-3, with 13 bases matching TRBD2. CDR1 and CDR2 from the germline V gene are ENHRY and SYGVKD. J was trimmed by 5 bases and V by 10 bases; bases with no gene match: 12. This CDR3 is built from 16 residues.

The chain couples TRBV28 to TRBJ1-1, with TRBD1 as a possible D gene (6 bases). The CDR3 is made up of 15 amino acids. Germline CDR1 and CDR2: MDHEN and SYDVKM. V shed 4 bases and J shed 0 bases, with 12 bases lying between them. The CDR3 region is CASSSGGHLNTEAFF. DNA of the CDR3: TGTGCCAGCAGTTCGGGGGGACACTTGAACACTGAAGCTTTCTTT.

This rearrangement joins TRBV2 to TRBJ2-7; 8 nucleotides match TRBD2. The CDR3 loop spans 16 amino acids. Germline V gene data show CDR1 as SNHLY and CDR2 as FYNNEI. The V segment lost 6 bases and the J segment 4 bases; nucleotides outside the gene matches: 14. CDR3 residues: CASSSQKRGSVYEQYF. Here the CDR3 DNA reads TGTGCCAGCAGCTCTCAGAAGCGGGGGTCCGTTTACGAGCAGTACTTC. The variable domain in full, completed from reference TRBV2 and TRBJ2-7, reads EPEVTQTPSHQVTQMGQEVILRCVPISNHLYFYWYRQILGQKVEFLVSFYNNEISEKSEIFDDQFSVERPDGSNFTLKIRSTKLEDSAMYFCASSSQKRGSVYEQYFGPGTRLTVT.

This clone was detected only a few times. The J gene is TRBJ2-1, the V gene TRBV5-1; 9 bases are a match to TRBD1. V was clipped by 4 bases and J by 1 base; unmatched bases: 18. Germline-derived CDR1 and CDR2 are SGHRS and YFSETQ. The CDR3 is 20 residues long. The chain's CDR3 is CASSIWDRDYDTNSYNEQFF. In DNA form, the CDR3 reads TGCGCCAGCAGCATATGGGACAGGGACTATGATACCAATTCCTACAATGAGCAGTTCTTC.

The genes are TRBV5-1 and TRBJ1-4, with TRBD1 matching 10 bases. This CDR3 is 17 amino acids long. V was clipped by 0 bases and J by 3 bases; unmatched bases: 5. Germline lookup yields CDR1 SGHRS and CDR2 YFSETQ. CDR3 region: CASSLAGTGAPNEKLFF. DNA of the CDR3: TGCGCCAGCAGCTTGGCCGGGACAGGGGCTCCTAATGAAAAACTGTTTTTT. Variable domain in full (rest from reference TRBV5-1 and TRBJ1-4): KAGVTQTPRYLIKTRGQQVTLSCSPISGHRSVSWYQQTPGQGLQFLFEYFSETQRNKGNFPGRFSGRQFSNSRSEMNVSTLELGDSALYLCASSLAGTGAPNEKLFFGSGTQLSVL.

This chain connects TRBV18 to TRBJ2-1; a weak D match, TRBD1 (5 bases). CDR3 size: 16 residues. Germline V gives CDR1 KGHSH, CDR2 LQKENI. V dropped 2 bases and J dropped 0 bases, with 11 bases sitting between them. The CDR3: CASSPIQGSSYNEQFF. The CDR3 DNA is TGTGCCAGCTCACCAATTCAGGGAAGCTCCTACAATGAGCAGTTCTTC.

This chain joins TRBV30 and TRBJ1-1, with D tentatively TRBD1 (6 bases). V was pared by 2 bases and J by 7 bases, with 11 bases between. CDR1 is GTSNPN and CDR2 is SVGIG in the germline V gene (reference sequence). This CDR3 has 12 residues. In DNA, the CDR3 is TGTGCCTGGAGTCTGGGACATCTTGAAGCTTTCTTT. It translates to CAWSLGHLEAFF.

The V call is TRBV27, the J call TRBJ2-7; the D gene is possibly TRBD2 (5 bases). V dropped 5 bases and J dropped 2 bases, with 10 bases sitting between them. The CDR3 loop spans 13 amino acids. Germline CDR1 and CDR2: MNHEY and SMNVEV (reference sequence). The CDR3 bases are TGTGCCAGCAGTCCTCGGGGAGCCTACGAGCAGTACTTC. It specifies CASSPRGAYEQYF.

This chain links TRBV7-2 with TRBJ1-3; 7 nucleotides match TRBD1. Trimming removed 8 bases from V and 1 base from J; junction bases left unmatched: 8. CDR3 size: 15 residues. The V gene's germline CDR1 is SGHTA and CDR2 FQGNSA. The CDR3 bases are TGTGCCAGCGGGACAGACAGAGTGTCTGGAAACACCATATATTTT. This codes for CASGTDRVSGNTIYF.

The chain uses TRBV6-5 and TRBJ2-2, with a possible D match to TRBD1 (6 bases). The V end lost 2 bases, the J end lost 5 bases, and 12 bases lay between the germline ends. Looked up from germline, CDR1 is MNHEY and CDR2 is SVGAGI. This CDR3 contains 15 residues. The CDR3 region is CASSYGAGETGELFF. The CDR3 nucleotides read TGTGCCAGCAGTTACGGGGCAGGGGAAACCGGGGAGCTGTTTTTT.

The rearrangement links TRBV27 to TRBJ1-1; D is unclear. Trimming took off 1 base at V and 0 bases at J, with 9 bases between the two ends. The CDR3 totals 15 residues. CDR1 is MNHEY, CDR2 SMNVEV, per germline (reference sequence). CDR3 sequence (DNA): TGTGCCAGCAGTTTATGGTCGAGCATGAACACTGAAGCTTTCTTT. Protein: CASSLWSSMNTEAFF.

The chain couples TRBV10-2 to TRBJ1-6; a possible D gene is TRBD1 (5 bases). V lost 0 bases and J lost 10, with 13 bases in between. The V gene's germline CDR1 is WSHSY and CDR2 SAAADI. The CDR3 runs to 15 residues. CDR3 DNA sequence: TGCGCCAGCAGTGAGTCTCGGCCAGGGCACTCACCCCTCCACTTT. Protein product: CASSESRPGHSPLHF.

The rearrangement joins TRBV7-6 to TRBJ1-2; 8 positions agree with TRBD1. The CDR3 length is 13 residues. V lost 5 bases, J lost 6 bases, and 5 bases stayed unmatched. In germline, CDR1 is SGHVS, CDR2 FNYEAQ. The chain's CDR3 is CASSAQGADGYTF. CDR3 nucleotides: TGTGCCAGCAGCGCCCAGGGGGCGGATGGCTACACCTTC.

The chain recombines TRBV7-9 with TRBJ2-3; the match to TRBD1 covers 8 bases. Germline CDR1 and CDR2: SEHNR and FQNEAQ (reference sequence). The CDR3 is made up of 15 amino acids. The V and J ends lost 5 bases and 1 base, in that order; junction bases with no gene match: 5. Here the CDR3 reads CASSQGQGGTDTQYF. In nucleotides, the CDR3 is TGTGCCAGCAGCCAAGGACAGGGTGGCACAGATACGCAGTATTTT.

This chain links TRBV19 with TRBJ2-1, with D perhaps matching TRBD2 (6 bases). V was pared by 3 bases and J by 7 bases, with 22 bases between. Germline CDR1 is LNHDA and CDR2 is SQIVND (reference sequence). The CDR3 length is 17 residues. The CDR3 reads CASSMVDGTGRRNEQFF. The DNA for the CDR3 is TGTGCCAGTAGTATGGTCGATGGTACGGGGAGGCGGAATGAGCAGTTCTTC.

The chain couples TRBV5-6 to TRBJ2-7, with D possibly matching TRBD2 (6 bases). Trimming removed 0 bases from V and 2 bases from J, with 12 bases in between. The CDR3 sequence is 15 residues long. CDR1 SGHDT and CDR2 YYEEEE come from the germline V gene. CDR3 amino acids: CASSLVASATYEQYF. Written as DNA, the CDR3 is TGTGCCAGCAGCTTGGTGGCTAGCGCGACCTACGAGCAGTACTTC.

In regard to this clone: One end of the junction is discordant with germline, which a read error may explain. The CDR3 DNA reads as TGTTCCAGCGTTCGCAGCGACTATGGCTACACCTTC. It is translated as CSSVRSDYGYTF. The rearrangement links TRBV7-9 to TRBJ1-2; no definite D call. Germline V lookup: CDR1 SEHNR, CDR2 FQNEAQ (reference sequence). The CDR3 is 12 residues long.

The rearrangement uses TRBV4-3 and TRBJ1-4; 7 bases match TRBD1. Germline V lookup: CDR1 LGHNA, CDR2 YSLEER. Trimming took 0 bases from V and 6 from J; bases not matched to a gene: 13. The CDR3 is made up of 18 amino acids. The CDR3 protein is CASSQDRPGGRGYEKLFF. CDR3 coding DNA: TGCGCCAGCAGCCAAGATAGGCCAGGGGGGAGAGGGTATGAAAAACTGTTTTTT.